This TCR beta chain was retrieved from a study of read filtering for tumor transcriptome and immune sequencing. This library used roughly 370 ng RNA and molecular barcoded adaptors spanning alpha/delta and beta/gamma chains. One entry per CDR3 protein, called by TCRdb with MiXCR from the reads. The data hold fewer than 75,000 distinct CDR3 sequences, with under 25% observed a single time. This clonotype was recorded many times. V lost 7 bases, J lost 4 bases, and 21 bases lay in between. The CDR3 covers 15 residues. Germline values: CDR1 SGHRS, CDR2 YFSETQ. Specimen: a population of CD138-negative cells sorted from bone marrow. The rearrangement joins TRBV5-1 to TRBJ2-7; D might be TRBD1 (6 bases). The TCR sequence derives from a donor at least 40 years old with multiple myeloma. The CDR3 nucleotides read TGCGCCAGCTGCCTGGCCCACGAGGGGGTTTACGAGCAGTACTTC. Protein product: CASCLAHEGVYEQYF.